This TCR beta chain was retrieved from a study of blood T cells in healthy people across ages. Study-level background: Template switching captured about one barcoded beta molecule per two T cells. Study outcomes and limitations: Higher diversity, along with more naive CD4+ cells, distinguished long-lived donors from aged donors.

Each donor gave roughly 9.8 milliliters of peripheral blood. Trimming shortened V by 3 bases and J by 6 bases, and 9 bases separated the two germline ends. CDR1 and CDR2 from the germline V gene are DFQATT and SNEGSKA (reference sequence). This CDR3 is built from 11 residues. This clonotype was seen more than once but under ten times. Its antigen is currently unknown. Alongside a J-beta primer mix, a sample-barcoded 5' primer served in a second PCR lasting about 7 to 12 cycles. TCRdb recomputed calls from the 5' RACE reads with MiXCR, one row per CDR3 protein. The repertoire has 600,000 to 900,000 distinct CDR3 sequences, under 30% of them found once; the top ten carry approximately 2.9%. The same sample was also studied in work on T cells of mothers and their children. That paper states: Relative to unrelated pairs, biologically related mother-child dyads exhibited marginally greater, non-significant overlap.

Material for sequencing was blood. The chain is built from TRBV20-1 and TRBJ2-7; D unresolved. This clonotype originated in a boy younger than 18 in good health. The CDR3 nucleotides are TGCAGTGCTAGTGCTGGGTTCGAGCAGTACTTC. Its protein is CSASAGFEQYF.